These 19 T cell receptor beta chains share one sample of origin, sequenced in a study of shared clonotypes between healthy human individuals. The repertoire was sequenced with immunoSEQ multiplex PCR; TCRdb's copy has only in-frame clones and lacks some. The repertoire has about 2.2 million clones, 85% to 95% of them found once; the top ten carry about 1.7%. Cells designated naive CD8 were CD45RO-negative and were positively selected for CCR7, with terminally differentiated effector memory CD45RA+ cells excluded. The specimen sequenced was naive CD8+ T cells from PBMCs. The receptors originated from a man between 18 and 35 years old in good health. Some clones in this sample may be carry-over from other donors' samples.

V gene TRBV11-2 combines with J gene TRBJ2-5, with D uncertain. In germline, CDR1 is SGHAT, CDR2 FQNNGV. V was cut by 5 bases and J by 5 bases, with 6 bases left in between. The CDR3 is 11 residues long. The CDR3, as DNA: TGTGCCAGCAGCCACGGGGAGACCCAGTACTTC. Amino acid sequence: CASSHGETQYF.

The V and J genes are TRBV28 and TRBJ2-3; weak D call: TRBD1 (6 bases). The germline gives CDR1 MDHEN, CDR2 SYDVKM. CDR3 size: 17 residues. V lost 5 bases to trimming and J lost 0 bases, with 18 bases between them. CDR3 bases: TGTGCCAGCAGTCTAATCGGCCCAGGGGCAAGCACAGATACGCAGTATTTT. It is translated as CASSLIGPGASTDTQYF.

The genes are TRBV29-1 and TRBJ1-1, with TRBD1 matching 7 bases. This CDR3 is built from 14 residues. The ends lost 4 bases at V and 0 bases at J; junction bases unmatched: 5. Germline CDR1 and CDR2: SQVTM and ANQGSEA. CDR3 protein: CSVADRPLNTEAFF. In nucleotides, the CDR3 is TGCAGCGTTGCGGACAGGCCTTTGAACACTGAAGCTTTCTTT.

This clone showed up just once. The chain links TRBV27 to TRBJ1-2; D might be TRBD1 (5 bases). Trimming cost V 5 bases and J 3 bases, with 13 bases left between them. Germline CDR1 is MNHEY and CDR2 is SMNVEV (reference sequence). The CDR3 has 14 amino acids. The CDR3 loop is CASSTMGRDYGYTF. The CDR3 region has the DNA TGTGCCAGCAGTACGATGGGACGGGACTATGGCTACACCTTC.

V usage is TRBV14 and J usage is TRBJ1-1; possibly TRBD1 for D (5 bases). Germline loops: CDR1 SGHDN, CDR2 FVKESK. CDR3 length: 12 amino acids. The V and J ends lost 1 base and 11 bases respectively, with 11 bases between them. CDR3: CASSQAAGPAFF. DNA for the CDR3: TGTGCCAGCAGCCAAGCTGCAGGGCCGGCTTTCTTT.

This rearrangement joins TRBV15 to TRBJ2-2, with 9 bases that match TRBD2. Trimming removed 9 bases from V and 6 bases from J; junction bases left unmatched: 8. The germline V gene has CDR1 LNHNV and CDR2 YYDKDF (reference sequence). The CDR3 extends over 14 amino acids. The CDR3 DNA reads TGTGCCACGGCAGTAGCGGGAGATGCCGGGGAGCTGTTTTTT. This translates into CATAVAGDAGELFF.

This CDR3 is CASSSPDRAWDTEAFF. CDR3 sequence (DNA): TGTGCCAGTAGTAGCCCTGACAGGGCGTGGGACACTGAAGCTTTCTTT. The chain links TRBV19 to TRBJ1-1; 7 bases agree with TRBD1. Germline trimming cut 4 bases from V and 3 bases from J; bases unmatched to any gene: 11. The germline V gene encodes CDR1 LNHDA and CDR2 SQIVND (reference sequence). The CDR3 loop spans 16 amino acids.

The CDR3 reads CASSPGTNTEAFF. DNA of the CDR3: TGTGCCAGCAGTCCTGGGACGAACACTGAAGCTTTCTTT. The genes are TRBV27 and TRBJ1-1; D perhaps matches TRBD1 (5 bases). Trimming took off 5 bases at V and 1 base at J, with 8 bases between the two ends. The germline V gene has CDR1 MNHEY and CDR2 SMNVEV (reference sequence). This CDR3 comprises 13 residues.

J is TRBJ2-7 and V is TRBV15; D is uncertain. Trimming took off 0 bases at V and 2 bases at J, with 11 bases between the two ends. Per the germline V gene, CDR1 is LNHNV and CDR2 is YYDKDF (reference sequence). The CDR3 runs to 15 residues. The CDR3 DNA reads TGTGCCACCAGCAGAGACCCCAGGAATACCTACGAGCAGTACTTC. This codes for CATSRDPRNTYEQYF.

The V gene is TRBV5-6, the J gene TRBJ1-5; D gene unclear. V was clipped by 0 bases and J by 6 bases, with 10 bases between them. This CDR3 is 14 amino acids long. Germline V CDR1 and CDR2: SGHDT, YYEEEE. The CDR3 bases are TGTGCCAGCAGCTTGGGGTCATGGGGTCAGCCCCAGCATTTT. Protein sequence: CASSLGSWGQPQHF.

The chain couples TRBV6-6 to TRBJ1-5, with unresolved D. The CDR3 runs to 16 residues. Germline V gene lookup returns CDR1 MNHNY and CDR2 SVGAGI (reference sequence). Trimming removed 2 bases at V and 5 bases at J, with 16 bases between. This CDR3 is CASSYQEPGAYQPQHF. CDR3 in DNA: TGTGCCAGCAGTTACCAGGAACCCGGCGCCTATCAGCCCCAGCATTTT.

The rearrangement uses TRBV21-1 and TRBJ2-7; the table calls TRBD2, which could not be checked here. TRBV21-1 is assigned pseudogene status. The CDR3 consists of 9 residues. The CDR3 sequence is CRGWEDRIF. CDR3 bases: TGCCGTGGTTGGGAGGACCGGATCTTC.

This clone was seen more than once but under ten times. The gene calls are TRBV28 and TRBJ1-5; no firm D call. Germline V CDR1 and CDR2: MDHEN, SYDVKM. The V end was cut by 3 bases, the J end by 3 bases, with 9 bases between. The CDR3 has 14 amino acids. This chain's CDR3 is CASSLGIYNQPQHF. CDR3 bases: TGTGCCAGCAGTTTGGGAATATACAATCAGCCCCAGCATTTT. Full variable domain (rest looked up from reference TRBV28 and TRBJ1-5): DVKVTQSSRYLVKRTGEKVFLECVQDMDHENMFWYRQDPGLGLRLIYFSYDVKMKEKGDIPEGYSVSREKKERFSLILESASTNQTSMYLCASSLGIYNQPQHFGDGTRLSIL.

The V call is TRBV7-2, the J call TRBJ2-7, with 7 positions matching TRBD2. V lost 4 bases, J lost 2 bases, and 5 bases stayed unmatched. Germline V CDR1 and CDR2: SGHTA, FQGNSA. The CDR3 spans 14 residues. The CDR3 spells CASSSRLAPYEQYF. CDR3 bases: TGTGCCAGCAGCTCGAGACTAGCCCCCTACGAGCAGTACTTC.

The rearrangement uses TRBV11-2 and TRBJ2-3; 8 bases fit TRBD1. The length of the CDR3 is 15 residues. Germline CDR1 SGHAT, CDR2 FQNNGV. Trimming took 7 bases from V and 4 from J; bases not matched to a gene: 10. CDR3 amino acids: CASKQGDRGADTQYF. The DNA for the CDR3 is TGTGCCAGCAAACAAGGAGACAGGGGAGCAGATACGCAGTATTTT.

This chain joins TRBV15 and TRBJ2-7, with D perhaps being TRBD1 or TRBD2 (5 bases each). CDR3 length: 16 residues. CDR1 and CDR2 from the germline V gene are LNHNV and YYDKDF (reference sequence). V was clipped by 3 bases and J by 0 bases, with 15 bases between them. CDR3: CATSRVPGRNSYEQYF. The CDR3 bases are TGTGCCACCAGCAGGGTTCCGGGACGGAACTCCTACGAGCAGTACTTC.

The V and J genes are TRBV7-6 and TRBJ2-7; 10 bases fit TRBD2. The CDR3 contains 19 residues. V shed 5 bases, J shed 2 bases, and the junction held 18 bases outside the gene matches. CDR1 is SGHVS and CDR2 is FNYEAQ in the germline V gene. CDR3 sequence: CASSGRAGGPKMLPYEQYF. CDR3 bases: TGTGCCAGCAGCGGCAGAGCGGGAGGGCCTAAAATGTTACCCTACGAGCAGTACTTC.

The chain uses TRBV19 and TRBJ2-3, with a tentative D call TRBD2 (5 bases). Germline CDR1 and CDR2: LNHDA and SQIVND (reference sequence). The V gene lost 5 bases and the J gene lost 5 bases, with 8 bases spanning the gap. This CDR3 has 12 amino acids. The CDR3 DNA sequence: TGTGCCAGTAGTTGGGCGGGAGATACGCAGTATTTT. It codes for CASSWAGDTQYF. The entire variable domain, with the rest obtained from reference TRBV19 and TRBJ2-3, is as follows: DGGITQSPKYLFRKEGQNVTLSCEQNLNHDAMYWYRQDPGQGLRLIYYSQIVNDFQKGDIAEGYSVSREKKESFPLTVTSAQKNPTAFYLCASSWAGDTQYFGPGTRLTVL.

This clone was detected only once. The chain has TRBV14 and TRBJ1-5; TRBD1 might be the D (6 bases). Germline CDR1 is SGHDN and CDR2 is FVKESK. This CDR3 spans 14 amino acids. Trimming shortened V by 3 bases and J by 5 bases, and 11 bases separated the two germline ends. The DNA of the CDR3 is TGTGCCAGCAGCCACAGGGGAACGGATCAGCCCCAGCATTTT. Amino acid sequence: CASSHRGTDQPQHF.